The text below deals with one T cell receptor (beta chain). This sample was taken from a study of blood T cell repertoires in COVID-19. Turning to the study itself: T cells, B-cell-depleted T cells, or PBMCs provided the cDNA or gDNA that served as material.

Some clones are missing from TCRdb's copy, which holds only in-frame ones; the method was immunoSEQ multiplex PCR. Of approximately 220,000 clones listed, around 80% are singletons. Germline V gene data show CDR1 as SGHVS and CDR2 as FNYEAQ. This CDR3 comprises 13 residues. Trimming took 1 base from V and 1 from J, leaving 4 bases between them. This sequence joins TRBV7-6 and TRBJ1-1; no firm D call. Sequencing input: peripheral blood. This sequence originates from a man aged 40-55 years with acute or convalescent COVID-19. CDR3 amino acids: CASSLDTNTEAFF. The CDR3 region has the DNA TGTGCCAGCAGCTTAGACACGAACACTGAAGCTTTCTTT.